Listed below are T cell receptor beta chains from one sample, sequenced in a study of tumor and adjacent non-tumor tissue in lung cancer. TCRdb re-derived calls from the multiplex PCR reads in MiXCR, one entry per CDR3 protein. The sample includes about 200,000 distinct CDR3 sequences, 71% of them seen just once. The sequenced sample consisted of lung tumor tissue. These TCRs come from a man aged 55 to 70 with non-small cell lung cancer. Each CDR3 is given with its conserved first and last residue. A D gene is named only where the DNA matches it firmly. Part of the rows lack a size; the others show once, few, many or a class for expanded clones.

NA | NA | TRBJ1-6 | TRBV7-6 | TGTGCCAGCAGCCGAGGGCCCCCAGAAAATAATTCACCCCTCCACTTT | CASSRGPPENNSPLHF
NA | TRBD2 | TRBJ2-3 | TRBV12-3/TRBV12-4 | TGTGCCAACAGACCGGACCCTAGCGGGAGAACAGATACGCAGTATTTT | CANRPDPSGRTDTQYF
NA | TRBD2 | TRBJ2-1 | TRBV20-1 | TGCAGTGCTAGAGATCTTACTAGCGTAATACCCCACGAGCAGCTCTTC | CSARDLTSVIPHEQLF
once | TRBD2 | TRBJ2-2 | TRBV20-1 | TGCAGTGGTAGAGGCGGGAGGGCCGGTATCGGGGAGCTGTTTTTT | CSGRGGRAGIGELFF
NA | NA | TRBJ1-5 | TRBV12-3/TRBV12-4 | TGTGCCAGCAGTCCCCTCGGGACGGGTCTTAGCAATCAGCCCCAGCATTTT | CASSPLGTGLSNQPQHF
NA | NA | TRBJ1-2 | TRBV12-3/TRBV12-4 | TGTGCCAACAGTCTCGGGGCGGGTCAAGGCGGCTACACCTTC | CANSLGAGQGGYTF
NA | NA | TRBJ1-5 | TRBV20-1 | TGCAGTGTTAGATTAGGGGCCAAAACTCAGCCCCAGCATTTT | CSVRLGAKTQPQHF
NA | NA | TRBJ2-5 | TRBV6-5 | TGTGCCAGCAGTTACTCGCGCCGGGGTGGTGAGACCCAGTACTTC | CASSYSRRGGETQYF
many | NA | TRBJ2-7 | TRBV6-1 | TGTGCCAGCAGTGAATATGGGGGAAACTACGAGCAGTACTTC | CASSEYGGNYEQYF
NA | NA | TRBJ1-2 | TRBV11-2 | TGTGCCAGCAGCTTCCTTGGGGGCGGAGCCTCCGGCTACACCTTC | CASSFLGGGASGYTF
NA | NA | TRBJ2-2 | TRBV24-1 | TGTGCCACCAGTGATTTGGGTTACACGGAAGGAAACACCGGGGAGCTGTTTTTT | CATSDLGYTEGNTGELFF
once | NA | TRBJ2-5 | TRBV20-1 | TGCAGTGCTACCCTAGGGGTATCGGCGGTAACCCAGTACTTC | CSATLGVSAVTQYF